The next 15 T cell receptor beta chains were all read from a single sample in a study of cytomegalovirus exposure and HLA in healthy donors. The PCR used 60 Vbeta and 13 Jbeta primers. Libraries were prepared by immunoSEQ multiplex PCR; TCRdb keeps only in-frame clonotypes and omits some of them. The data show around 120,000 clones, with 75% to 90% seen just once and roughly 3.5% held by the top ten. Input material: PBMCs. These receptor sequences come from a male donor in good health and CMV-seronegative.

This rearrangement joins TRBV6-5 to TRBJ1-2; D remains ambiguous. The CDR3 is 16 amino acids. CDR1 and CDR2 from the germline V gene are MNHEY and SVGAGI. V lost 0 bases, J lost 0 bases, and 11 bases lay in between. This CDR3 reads CASSYSREPTNYGYTF. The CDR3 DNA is TGTGCCAGCAGTTACTCCCGGGAACCAACTAACTATGGCTACACCTTC.

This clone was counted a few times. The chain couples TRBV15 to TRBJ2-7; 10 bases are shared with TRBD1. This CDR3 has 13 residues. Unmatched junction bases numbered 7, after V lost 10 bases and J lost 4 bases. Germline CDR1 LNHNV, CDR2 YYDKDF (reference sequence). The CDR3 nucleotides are TGTGCCATCTCCCGGGACAGGGGTTACGAGCAGTACTTC. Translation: CAISRDRGYEQYF.

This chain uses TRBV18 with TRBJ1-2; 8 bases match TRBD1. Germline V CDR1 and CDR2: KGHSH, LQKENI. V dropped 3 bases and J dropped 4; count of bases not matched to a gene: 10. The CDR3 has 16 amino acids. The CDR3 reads CASSPSLGQEFYGYTF. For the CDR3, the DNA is TGTGCCAGCTCACCTTCCTTGGGACAGGAATTCTATGGCTACACCTTC.

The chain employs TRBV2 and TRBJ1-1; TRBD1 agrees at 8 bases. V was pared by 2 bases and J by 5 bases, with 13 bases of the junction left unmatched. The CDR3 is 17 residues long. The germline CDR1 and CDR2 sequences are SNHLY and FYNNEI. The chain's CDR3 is CASSETRGLNSGTEAFF. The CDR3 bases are TGTGCCAGCAGTGAAACCAGGGGGCTCAATTCGGGTACTGAAGCTTTCTTT.

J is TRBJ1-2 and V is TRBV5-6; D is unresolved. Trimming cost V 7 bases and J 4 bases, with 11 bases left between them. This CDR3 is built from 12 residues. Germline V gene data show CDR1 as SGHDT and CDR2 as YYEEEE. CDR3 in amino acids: CASFEYGYGYTF. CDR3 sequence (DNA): TGTGCCAGCTTCGAGTACGGCTATGGCTACACCTTC.

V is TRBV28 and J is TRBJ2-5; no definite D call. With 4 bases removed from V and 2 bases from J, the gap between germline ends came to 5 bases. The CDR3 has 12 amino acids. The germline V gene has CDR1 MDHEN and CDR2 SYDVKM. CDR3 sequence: CASSSYQETQYF. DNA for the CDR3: TGTGCCAGCAGTTCCTATCAAGAGACCCAGTACTTC.

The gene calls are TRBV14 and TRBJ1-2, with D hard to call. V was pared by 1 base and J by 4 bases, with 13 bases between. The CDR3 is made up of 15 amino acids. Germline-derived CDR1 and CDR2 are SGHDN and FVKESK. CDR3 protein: CASSQGATSLYGYTF. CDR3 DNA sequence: TGTGCCAGCAGCCAAGGGGCAACAAGCCTCTATGGCTACACCTTC.

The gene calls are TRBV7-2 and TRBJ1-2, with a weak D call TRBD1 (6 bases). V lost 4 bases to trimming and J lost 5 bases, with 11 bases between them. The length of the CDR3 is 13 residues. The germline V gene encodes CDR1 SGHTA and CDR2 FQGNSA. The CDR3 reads CASSSTGWYGYTF. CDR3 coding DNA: TGTGCCAGCAGCTCGACAGGATGGTATGGCTACACCTTC.

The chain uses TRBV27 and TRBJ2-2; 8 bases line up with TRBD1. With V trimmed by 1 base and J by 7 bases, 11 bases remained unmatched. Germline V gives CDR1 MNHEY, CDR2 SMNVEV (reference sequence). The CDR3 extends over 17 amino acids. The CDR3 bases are TGTGCCAGCAGTTTATTTCAGGACAGGGTCGTCGGCGGGGAGCTGTTTTTT. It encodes CASSLFQDRVVGGELFF.

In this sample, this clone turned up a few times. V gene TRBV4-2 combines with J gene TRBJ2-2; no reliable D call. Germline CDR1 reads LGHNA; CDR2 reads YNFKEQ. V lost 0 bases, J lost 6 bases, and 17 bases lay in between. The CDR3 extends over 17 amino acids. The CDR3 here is CASSQEVGPAAAGELFF. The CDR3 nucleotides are TGTGCCAGCAGCCAAGAAGTGGGTCCTGCGGCGGCCGGGGAGCTGTTTTTT.

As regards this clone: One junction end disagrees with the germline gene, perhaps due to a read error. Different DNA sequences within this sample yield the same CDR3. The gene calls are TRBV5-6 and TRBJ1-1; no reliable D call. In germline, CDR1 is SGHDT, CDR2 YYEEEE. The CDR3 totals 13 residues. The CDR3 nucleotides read TGTGCCAGTAGCTTGGCGAGTTCGATGCGGGCTTTCTTT. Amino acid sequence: CASSLASSMRAFF.

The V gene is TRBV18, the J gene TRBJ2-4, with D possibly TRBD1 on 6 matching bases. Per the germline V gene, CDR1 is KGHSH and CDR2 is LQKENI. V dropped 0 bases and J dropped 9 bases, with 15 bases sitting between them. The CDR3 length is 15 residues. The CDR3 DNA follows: TGTGCCAGCTCACCACCCGGCAGGGGTCAGGGCATTCAGTACTTC. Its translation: CASSPPGRGQGIQYF.

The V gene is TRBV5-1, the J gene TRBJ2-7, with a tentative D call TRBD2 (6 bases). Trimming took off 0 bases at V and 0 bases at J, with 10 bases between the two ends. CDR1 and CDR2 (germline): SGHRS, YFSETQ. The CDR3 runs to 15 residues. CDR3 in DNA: TGCGCCAGCAGCTTGGGCGGGACGACCTCCTACGAGCAGTACTTC. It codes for CASSLGGTTSYEQYF.

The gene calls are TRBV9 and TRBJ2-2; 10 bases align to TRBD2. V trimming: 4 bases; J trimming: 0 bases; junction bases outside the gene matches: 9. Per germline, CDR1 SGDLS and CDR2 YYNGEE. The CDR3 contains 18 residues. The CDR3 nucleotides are TGTGCCAGCAGCCTTACCCTAGCGGGGGCCGCGAACACCGGGGAGCTGTTTTTT. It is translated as CASSLTLAGAANTGELFF.

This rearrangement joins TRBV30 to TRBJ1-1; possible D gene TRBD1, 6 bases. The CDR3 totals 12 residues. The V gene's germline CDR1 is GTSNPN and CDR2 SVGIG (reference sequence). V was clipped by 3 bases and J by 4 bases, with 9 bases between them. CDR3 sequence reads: CAWRPGVTEAFF. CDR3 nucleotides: TGTGCCTGGAGGCCAGGGGTCACTGAAGCTTTCTTT.